This is a list of T cell receptor beta chains from one sample in a study of Graves' ophthalmopathy and Graves' hyperthyroidism. TCRdb reprocessed the multiplex PCR reads via MiXCR and lists one record per CDR3 protein. The profile shows some 350,000 distinct CDR3 sequences, 17% of them singletons. Sequencing used peripheral blood. The receptors derive from an adult woman with stable Graves' hyperthyroidism. CDR3s include the opening cysteine and the closing phenylalanine or tryptophan. D genes are given only for firm matches. Not all rows give a size; the values are once, few, many and, for expanded clones, a class.

j_gene: TRBJ1-1
abundance: -
d_gene: TRBD1
v_gene: TRBV27
CDR3aa: CASAGQGIPEAFF
CDR3nt: TGTGCCAGCGCGGGACAGGGGATCCCTGAAGCTTTCTTT

j_gene: TRBJ2-2
abundance: many
d_gene: -
v_gene: TRBV15
CDR3aa: CATATGGEGTGELFF
CDR3nt: TGTGCCACTGCAACTGGGGGAGAGGGGACCGGGGAGCTGTTTTTT

j_gene: TRBJ1-1
abundance: many
d_gene: TRBD1
v_gene: TRBV6-5
CDR3aa: CASSRRDRGTEAFF
CDR3nt: TGTGCCAGCAGTCGACGGGACAGGGGTACTGAAGCTTTCTTT

j_gene: TRBJ1-2
abundance: many
d_gene: -
v_gene: TRBV6-5
CDR3aa: CASSTGNGYTF
CDR3nt: TGTGCCAGCAGTACAGGGAACGGCTACACCTTC

j_gene: TRBJ2-7
abundance: many
d_gene: -
v_gene: TRBV20-1
CDR3aa: CSAREGSRNHEQYF
CDR3nt: TGCAGTGCTAGAGAGGGATCTAGGAACCACGAGCAGTACTTC

j_gene: TRBJ2-7
abundance: many
d_gene: TRBD2
v_gene: TRBV11-2
CDR3aa: CASSTIAGDSSYEQYF
CDR3nt: TGTGCCAGCAGCACAATAGCGGGAGACAGCTCCTACGAGCAGTACTTC

j_gene: TRBJ1-2
abundance: few
d_gene: -
v_gene: TRBV28
CDR3aa: CASSGPYYGYTF
CDR3nt: TGTGCCAGCTCAGGGCCCTACTATGGCTACACCTTC

j_gene: TRBJ1-5
abundance: many
d_gene: -
v_gene: TRBV28
CDR3aa: CASSRPPEGNQPQHF
CDR3nt: TGTGCCAGCAGTAGGCCGCCAGAAGGAAATCAGCCCCAGCATTTT

j_gene: TRBJ2-7
abundance: -
d_gene: TRBD1
v_gene: TRBV6-5
CDR3aa: CASSLQGARGYEQYF
CDR3nt: TGTGCCAGCAGTTTACAGGGGGCTCGTGGCTACGAGCAGTACTTC

j_gene: TRBJ2-2
abundance: many
d_gene: -
v_gene: TRBV7-8
CDR3aa: CASSLGLPSLSSGELFF
CDR3nt: TGTGCCAGCAGCTTAGGTCTCCCTAGTTTGTCGTCCGGGGAGCTGTTTTTT

j_gene: TRBJ2-7
abundance: many
d_gene: TRBD2
v_gene: TRBV6-1
CDR3aa: CASSPAGNSGEQYF
CDR3nt: TGTGCCAGCAGTCCAGCGGGAAACTCGGGCGAGCAGTACTTC

j_gene: TRBJ1-5
abundance: many
d_gene: TRBD1
v_gene: TRBV24-1
CDR3aa: CATSDQTTGDQPQHF
CDR3nt: TGTGCCACCAGTGACCAGACGACAGGGGATCAGCCCCAGCATTTT

j_gene: TRBJ2-7
abundance: many
d_gene: TRBD2
v_gene: TRBV5-1
CDR3aa: CASSSLAGRYEQYF
CDR3nt: TGCGCCAGCAGCTCCTTAGCGGGAAGGTACGAGCAGTACTTC

j_gene: TRBJ1-2
abundance: many
d_gene: -
v_gene: TRBV12-3/TRBV12-4
CDR3aa: CASMAGHNYGYTF
CDR3nt: TGTGCCAGCATGGCGGGGCATAACTATGGCTACACCTTC

j_gene: TRBJ1-1
abundance: many
d_gene: -
v_gene: TRBV24-1
CDR3aa: CATSDPGRETTEAFF
CDR3nt: TGTGCCACCAGTGACCCGGGCCGGGAGACGACTGAAGCTTTCTTT

j_gene: TRBJ2-7
abundance: many
d_gene: -
v_gene: TRBV7-8
CDR3aa: CASSGSGPYEQYF
CDR3nt: TGTGCCAGCAGCGGTAGCGGTCCCTACGAGCAGTACTTC

j_gene: TRBJ2-5
abundance: few
d_gene: -
v_gene: TRBV6-2/TRBV6-3
CDR3aa: CASSEDTAGTQYF
CDR3nt: TGCGCCAGCAGTGAGGACACAGCGGGGACCCAGTACTTC

j_gene: TRBJ2-2
abundance: many
d_gene: TRBD2
v_gene: TRBV2
CDR3aa: CASSGTSANTGELFF
CDR3nt: TGTGCCAGCAGCGGGACTAGCGCGAACACCGGGGAGCTGTTTTTT

j_gene: TRBJ2-7
abundance: many
d_gene: -
v_gene: TRBV28
CDR3aa: CASSPQGKFYEQYF
CDR3nt: TGTGCCAGCAGTCCACAGGGAAAGTTCTACGAGCAGTACTTC

j_gene: TRBJ2-7
abundance: many
d_gene: -
v_gene: TRBV6-2/TRBV6-3
CDR3aa: CATTMAYEQYF
CDR3nt: TGTGCCACCACCATGGCCTACGAGCAGTACTTC

j_gene: TRBJ1-5
abundance: many
d_gene: -
v_gene: TRBV6-1
CDR3aa: CASRAGVNQPQHF
CDR3nt: TGTGCCAGCAGAGCAGGGGTCAATCAGCCCCAGCATTTT

j_gene: TRBJ1-2
abundance: -
d_gene: TRBD1
v_gene: TRBV7-2
CDR3aa: CASSTPGQTYGYTF
CDR3nt: TGTGCCAGCAGCACCCCGGGACAGACTTATGGCTACACCTTC

j_gene: TRBJ1-2
abundance: many
d_gene: -
v_gene: TRBV27
CDR3aa: CASTPRTDLNYGYTF
CDR3nt: TGTGCCAGCACTCCCCGGACAGATTTAAACTATGGCTACACCTTC

j_gene: TRBJ1-3
abundance: -
d_gene: -
v_gene: TRBV12-3/TRBV12-4
CDR3aa: CAGGTYPGNTIYF
CDR3nt: TGTGCCGGCGGGACTTACCCTGGAAACACCATATATTTT

j_gene: TRBJ1-1
abundance: many
d_gene: -
v_gene: TRBV20-1
CDR3aa: CSARGGQGSTEAFF
CDR3nt: TGCAGTGCTAGAGGGGGGCAGGGTTCAACTGAAGCTTTCTTT

j_gene: TRBJ1-1
abundance: many
d_gene: -
v_gene: TRBV19
CDR3aa: CASSGALNTEAFF
CDR3nt: TGTGCCAGTAGTGGGGCTTTGAACACTGAAGCTTTCTTT

j_gene: TRBJ1-3
abundance: many
d_gene: TRBD1
v_gene: TRBV10-3
CDR3aa: CAIRSGQGHGTIYF
CDR3nt: TGTGCCATCAGATCGGGACAGGGACACGGCACCATATATTTT

j_gene: TRBJ2-2
abundance: many
d_gene: -
v_gene: TRBV2
CDR3aa: CASKGDWGTGELFF
CDR3nt: TGTGCCAGCAAGGGGGACTGGGGCACCGGGGAGCTGTTTTTT

j_gene: TRBJ2-7
abundance: -
d_gene: TRBD1
v_gene: TRBV6-5
CDR3aa: CASSYFGTGTYEQYF
CDR3nt: TGTGCCAGCAGTTACTTTGGGACAGGGACCTACGAGCAGTACTTC

j_gene: TRBJ2-4
abundance: many
d_gene: -
v_gene: TRBV27
CDR3aa: CASGSGLAKNIQYF
CDR3nt: TGTGCCAGCGGATCAGGGTTGGCCAAAAACATTCAGTACTTC

j_gene: TRBJ1-1
abundance: many
d_gene: -
v_gene: TRBV5-1
CDR3aa: CASSREVQGLNTEAFF
CDR3nt: TGCGCCAGCAGCCGGGAGGTTCAGGGCTTGAACACTGAAGCTTTCTTT

j_gene: TRBJ2-5
abundance: many
d_gene: TRBD2
v_gene: TRBV20-1
CDR3aa: CSASTSEKREETQYF
CDR3nt: TGCAGTGCTAGCACTAGCGAAAAGAGGGAAGAGACCCAGTACTTC

j_gene: TRBJ1-2
abundance: -
d_gene: TRBD1
v_gene: TRBV6-1
CDR3aa: CASRTGGHGYTF
CDR3nt: TGTGCCAGCAGAACAGGGGGCCATGGCTACACCTTC

j_gene: TRBJ2-5
abundance: many
d_gene: -
v_gene: TRBV6-2/TRBV6-3
CDR3aa: CASRERAGYQETQYF
CDR3nt: TGTGCCAGCAGAGAGCGGGCTGGGTACCAAGAGACCCAGTACTTC

j_gene: TRBJ2-5
abundance: few
d_gene: TRBD1
v_gene: TRBV5-1
CDR3aa: CASSLAGQGQETQYF
CDR3nt: TGCGCCAGCAGCTTGGCCGGACAGGGACAAGAGACCCAGTACTTC

j_gene: TRBJ2-7
abundance: many
d_gene: -
v_gene: TRBV5-1
CDR3aa: CASSNLESYEQYF
CDR3nt: TGCGCCAGCAGTAATTTGGAATCCTACGAGCAGTACTTC

j_gene: TRBJ2-7
abundance: many
d_gene: -
v_gene: TRBV11-2
CDR3aa: CASSVPTYEQYF
CDR3nt: TGTGCCAGCAGCGTACCAACCTACGAGCAGTACTTC

j_gene: TRBJ1-1
abundance: many
d_gene: -
v_gene: TRBV4-1
CDR3aa: CASTSGRTEAFF
CDR3nt: TGCGCCAGCACCTCGGGGAGGACTGAAGCTTTCTTT

j_gene: TRBJ2-2
abundance: -
d_gene: TRBD1
v_gene: TRBV19
CDR3aa: CASSKVFWAGGTLGELFF
CDR3nt: TGTGCCAGTAGTAAAGTCTTCTGGGCAGGGGGCACGCTCGGGGAGCTGTTTTTT

j_gene: TRBJ2-7
abundance: many
d_gene: -
v_gene: TRBV3-1
CDR3aa: CASTSARGGKQYF
CDR3nt: TGTGCCAGCACCTCGGCCCGTGGGGGCAAGCAGTACTTC

j_gene: TRBJ1-3
abundance: -
d_gene: TRBD1
v_gene: TRBV13
CDR3aa: CASSFRQGANTIYF
CDR3nt: TGTGCCAGCAGCTTCAGGCAGGGGGCGAACACCATATATTTT

j_gene: TRBJ2-7
abundance: many
d_gene: -
v_gene: TRBV29-1
CDR3aa: CSVRLAYEQYF
CDR3nt: TGCAGCGTTCGACTAGCCTACGAGCAGTACTTC

j_gene: TRBJ2-5
abundance: many
d_gene: TRBD1
v_gene: TRBV7-3
CDR3aa: CASSPGTGAETQYF
CDR3nt: TGTGCCAGCAGCCCCGGGACAGGGGCAGAGACCCAGTACTTC

j_gene: TRBJ2-7
abundance: many
d_gene: TRBD2
v_gene: TRBV28
CDR3aa: CASSTPSGRVYEQYF
CDR3nt: TGTGCCAGCAGTACCCCTAGCGGGAGAGTCTACGAGCAGTACTTC

j_gene: TRBJ2-5
abundance: many
d_gene: TRBD2
v_gene: TRBV7-9
CDR3aa: CASSLATSGRAAKQETQYF
CDR3nt: TGTGCCAGCAGCTTAGCGACTAGCGGGAGGGCTGCCAAACAAGAGACCCAGTACTTC

j_gene: TRBJ1-5
abundance: -
d_gene: TRBD1
v_gene: TRBV4-1
CDR3aa: CASSQSDRDYQPQHF
CDR3nt: TGCGCCAGCAGCCAGTCGGACAGGGATTATCAGCCCCAGCATTTT

j_gene: TRBJ1-1
abundance: many
d_gene: -
v_gene: TRBV2
CDR3aa: CASSELTEAFF
CDR3nt: TGTGCCAGCAGTGAATTGACTGAAGCTTTCTTT

j_gene: TRBJ2-7
abundance: many
d_gene: TRBD2
v_gene: TRBV30
CDR3aa: CAWSGLAASYEQYF
CDR3nt: TGTGCCTGGAGTGGACTAGCGGCCTCCTACGAGCAGTACTTC

j_gene: TRBJ1-2
abundance: few
d_gene: -
v_gene: TRBV14
CDR3aa: CASSQEEKEDGYTF
CDR3nt: TGTGCCAGCAGCCAAGAAGAAAAGGAGGATGGCTACACCTTC

j_gene: TRBJ1-1
abundance: many
d_gene: -
v_gene: TRBV9
CDR3aa: CASSPGTRGHRNTEAFF
CDR3nt: TGTGCCAGCAGCCCCGGGACACGCGGCCATCGGAACACTGAAGCTTTCTTT

j_gene: TRBJ2-5
abundance: many
d_gene: -
v_gene: TRBV6-1
CDR3aa: CASEWTSTETQYF
CDR3nt: TGTGCCAGCGAGTGGACTTCCACAGAGACCCAGTACTTC

j_gene: TRBJ2-7
abundance: -
d_gene: -
v_gene: TRBV28
CDR3aa: CASSLVPADEQYF
CDR3nt: TGTGCCAGCAGTTTAGTCCCCGCGGACGAGCAGTACTTC